This T cell receptor (beta chain) was sequenced in a study of control samples from healthy donors and cancer patients. V was trimmed by 3 bases and J by 0 bases, leaving 9 bases between them. This CDR3 is built from 15 residues. Germline CDR1 is LNHDA and CDR2 is SQIVND (reference sequence). The assay was immunoSEQ multiplex PCR, and TCRdb's table has in-frame clones only and misses some. In the table there are 150,000 or so clones, 85% to 95% of which are singletons. The rearrangement links TRBV19 to TRBJ1-3, with D uncertain. The sample comprised blood. This receptor was obtained from a man aged 35 to 55 in good health. For the CDR3, the DNA is TGTGCCAGTAGTATTCGATGGGGCTCTGGAAACACCATATATTTT. This sequence encodes CASSIRWGSGNTIYF.